Each of the 4 T cell receptor beta chains below was sequenced from the same sample in a study of technical replicates of blood from a handful of donors. Repertoires were generated with immunoSEQ multiplex PCR, while TCRdb's copy carries only in-frame clones and drops some. The sample includes about 88,000 clones, 80% to 95% of them seen just once. Material: T cells isolated from PBMCs. These receptors were collected from a human donor in good health.

The J gene is TRBJ2-1, the V gene TRBV2, with 8 bases aligning to TRBD1. CDR1 and CDR2 (germline): SNHLY, FYNNEI. CDR3 length equals 15 residues. V dropped 6 bases and J dropped 3; count of bases not matched to a gene: 7. The CDR3 nucleotides read TGTGCCAGCAGGGACAGGGAGAGATACTACAATGAGCAGTTCTTC. Its protein product is CASRDRERYYNEQFF.

The rearrangement links TRBV5-4 to TRBJ2-2; 9 bases are a match to TRBD2. The CDR3 contains 15 residues. V lost 2 bases to trimming and J lost 7 bases; unmatched junction nucleotides: 6. CDR1 and CDR2 from the germline V gene are SGHNT and YYREEE (reference sequence). CDR3 amino acids: CASSLGSGSGGELFF. As DNA, the CDR3 is TGTGCCAGCAGCTTAGGTAGCGGGAGCGGCGGGGAGCTGTTTTTT. Together with reference TRBV5-4 and TRBJ2-2, the CDR3 gives the full variable domain: ETGVTQSPTHLIKTRGQQVTLRCSSQSGHNTVSWYQQALGQGPQFIFQYYREEENGRGNFPPRFSGLQFPNYSSELNVNALELDDSALYLCASSLGSGSGGELFFGEGSRLTVL.

The V and J genes are TRBV11-1 and TRBJ2-1, with 14 bases matching TRBD2. V lost 7 bases to trimming and J lost 4 bases; unmatched junction nucleotides: 6. Germline CDR1 reads SGHAT; CDR2 reads FQDESV (reference sequence). This CDR3 region has 16 residues. The CDR3 loop is CASTRTSGGYYNEQFF. The CDR3 bases are TGTGCCAGCACCCGGACTAGCGGGGGGTATTACAATGAGCAGTTCTTC.

The chain is built from TRBV5-6 and TRBJ1-2; D uncertain. V lost 0 bases and J 0 bases, leaving 12 bases between the germline ends. Per germline, CDR1 SGHDT and CDR2 YYEEEE. The CDR3 spans 16 residues. CDR3 in amino acids: CASSLGVQPANYGYTF. The CDR3 nucleotides read TGTGCCAGCAGCTTGGGGGTACAGCCAGCTAACTATGGCTACACCTTC.